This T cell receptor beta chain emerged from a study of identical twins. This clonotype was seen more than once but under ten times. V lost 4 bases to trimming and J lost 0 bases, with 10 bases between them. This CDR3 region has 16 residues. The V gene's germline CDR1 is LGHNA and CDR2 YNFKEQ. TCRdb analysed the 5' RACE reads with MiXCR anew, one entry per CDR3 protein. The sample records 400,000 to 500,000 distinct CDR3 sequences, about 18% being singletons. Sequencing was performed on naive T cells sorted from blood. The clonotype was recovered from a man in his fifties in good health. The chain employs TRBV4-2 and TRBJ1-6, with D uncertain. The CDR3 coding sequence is TGTGCCAGCAGCCCTCAGATAAGCTCCTATAATTCACCCCTCCACTTT. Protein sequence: CASSPQISSYNSPLHF.